This T cell receptor beta chain comes out of a study of blood T cell repertoires in COVID-19. Whole-study context: T cells, B-cell-depleted T cells, or PBMCs supplied cDNA or gDNA.

The CDR3 consists of 15 residues. The V and J ends lost 5 bases and 6 bases, in that order; junction bases with no gene match: 12. The germline CDR1 and CDR2 sequences are SEHNR and FQNEAQ (reference sequence). Authors' methods: Scientists estimated how many nucleated cells there were by amplifying reference gene primers. The table came from immunoSEQ multiplex PCR; TCRdb's copy has only in-frame clones and leaves some out. V, J and clone size are those of that table, while D and trimming were read from the DNA. The sample has roughly 30,000 clones; roughly three quarters are singletons. The receptor comes from a man between 65 and 79 years old with acute or convalescent COVID-19. Sequencing was carried out using peripheral blood. The J gene is TRBJ1-1, the V gene TRBV7-9; 7 positions agree with TRBD1. The chain's CDR3 is CASSLTQGMIAEAFF. The CDR3 region has the DNA TGTGCCAGCAGCCTAACACAGGGGATGATTGCTGAAGCTTTCTTT.